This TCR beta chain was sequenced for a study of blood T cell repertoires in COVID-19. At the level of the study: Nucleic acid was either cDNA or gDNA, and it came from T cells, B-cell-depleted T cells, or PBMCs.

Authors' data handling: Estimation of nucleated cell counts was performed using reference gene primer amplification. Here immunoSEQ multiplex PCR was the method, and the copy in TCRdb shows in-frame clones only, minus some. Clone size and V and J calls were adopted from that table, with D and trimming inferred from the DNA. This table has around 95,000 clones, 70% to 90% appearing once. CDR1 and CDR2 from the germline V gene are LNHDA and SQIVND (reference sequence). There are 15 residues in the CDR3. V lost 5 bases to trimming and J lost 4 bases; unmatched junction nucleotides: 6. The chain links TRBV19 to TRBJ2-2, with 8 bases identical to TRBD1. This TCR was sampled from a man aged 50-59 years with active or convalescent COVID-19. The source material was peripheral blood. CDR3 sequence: CASSVGTGSTGELFF. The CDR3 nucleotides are TGTGCCAGTAGTGTCGGGACAGGATCCACCGGGGAGCTGTTTTTT.